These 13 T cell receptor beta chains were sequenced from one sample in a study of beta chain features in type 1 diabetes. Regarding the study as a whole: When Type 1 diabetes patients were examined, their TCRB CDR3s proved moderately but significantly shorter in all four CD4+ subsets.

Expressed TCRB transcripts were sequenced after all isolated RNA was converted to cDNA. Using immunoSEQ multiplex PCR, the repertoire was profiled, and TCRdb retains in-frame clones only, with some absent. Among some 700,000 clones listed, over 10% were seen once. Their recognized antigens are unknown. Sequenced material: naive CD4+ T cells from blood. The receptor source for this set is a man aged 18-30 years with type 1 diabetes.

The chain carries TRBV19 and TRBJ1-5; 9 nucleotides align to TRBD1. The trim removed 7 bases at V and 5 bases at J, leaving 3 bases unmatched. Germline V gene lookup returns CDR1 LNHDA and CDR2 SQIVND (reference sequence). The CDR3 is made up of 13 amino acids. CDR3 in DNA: TGTGCCAGTACCCGGGACAGGGATCAGCCCCAGCATTTT. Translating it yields CASTRDRDQPQHF.

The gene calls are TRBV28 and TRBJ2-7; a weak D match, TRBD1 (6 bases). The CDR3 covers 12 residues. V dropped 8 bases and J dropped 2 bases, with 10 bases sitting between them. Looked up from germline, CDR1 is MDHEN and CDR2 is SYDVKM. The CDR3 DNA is TGTGCCAGCGGGGGCGGCCCCTACGAGCAGTACTTC. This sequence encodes CASGGGPYEQYF.

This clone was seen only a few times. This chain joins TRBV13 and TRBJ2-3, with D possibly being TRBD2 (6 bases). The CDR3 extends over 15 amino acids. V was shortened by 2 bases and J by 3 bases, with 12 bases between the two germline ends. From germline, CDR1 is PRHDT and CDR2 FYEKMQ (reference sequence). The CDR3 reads CASSLRAGQTDTQYF. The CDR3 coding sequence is TGTGCCAGCAGCTTACGGGCGGGGCAGACAGATACGCAGTATTTT.

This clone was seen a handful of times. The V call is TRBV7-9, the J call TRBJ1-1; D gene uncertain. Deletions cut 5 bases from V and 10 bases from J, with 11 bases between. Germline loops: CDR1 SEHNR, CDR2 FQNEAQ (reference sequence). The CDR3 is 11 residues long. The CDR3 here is CASSAGLGAFF. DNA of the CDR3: TGTGCCAGCAGCGCCGGCTTGGGAGCTTTCTTT.

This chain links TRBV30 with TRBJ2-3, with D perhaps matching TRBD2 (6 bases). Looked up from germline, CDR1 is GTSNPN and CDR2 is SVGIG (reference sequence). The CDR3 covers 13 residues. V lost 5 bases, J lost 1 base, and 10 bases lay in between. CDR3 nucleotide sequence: TGTGCCTGGGGACTAACCCGCACAGATACGCAGTATTTT. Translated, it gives CAWGLTRTDTQYF.

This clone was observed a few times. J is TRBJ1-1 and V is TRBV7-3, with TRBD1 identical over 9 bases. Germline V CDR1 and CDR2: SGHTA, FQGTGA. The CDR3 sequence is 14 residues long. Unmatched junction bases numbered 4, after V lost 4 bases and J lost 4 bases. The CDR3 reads CASSSGTGLTEAFF. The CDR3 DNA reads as TGTGCCAGCAGCTCCGGGACAGGGCTCACTGAAGCTTTCTTT.

This CDR3 reads CASSYSIPPRDQFF. In DNA, the CDR3 is TGTGCCAGCAGTTACTCGATCCCCCCGAGGGATCAGTTCTTC. The chain combines TRBV6-5 with TRBJ2-1, with a tentative D call TRBD2 (5 bases). The CDR3 has 14 amino acids. V lost 0 bases, J lost 13 bases, and 16 bases lay in between. The germline V gene encodes CDR1 MNHEY and CDR2 SVGAGI.

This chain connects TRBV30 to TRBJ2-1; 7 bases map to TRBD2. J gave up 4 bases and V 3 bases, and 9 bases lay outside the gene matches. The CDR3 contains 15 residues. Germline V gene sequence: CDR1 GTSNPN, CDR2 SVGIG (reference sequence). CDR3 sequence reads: CAWSIGASGYNEQFF. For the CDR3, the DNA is TGTGCCTGGAGCATTGGGGCTAGCGGATACAATGAGCAGTTCTTC.

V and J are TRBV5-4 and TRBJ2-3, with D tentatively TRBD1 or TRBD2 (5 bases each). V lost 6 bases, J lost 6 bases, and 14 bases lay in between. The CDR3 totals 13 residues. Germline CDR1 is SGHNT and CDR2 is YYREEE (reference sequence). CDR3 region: CASMGEARDTQYF. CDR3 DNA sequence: TGTGCCAGCATGGGGGAAGCCAGGGATACGCAGTATTTT.

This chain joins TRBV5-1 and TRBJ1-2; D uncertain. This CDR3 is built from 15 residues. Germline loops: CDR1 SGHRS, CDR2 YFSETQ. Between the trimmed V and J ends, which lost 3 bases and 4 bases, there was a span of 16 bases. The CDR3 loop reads CASSSSLQRLYGYTF. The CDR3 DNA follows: TGCGCCAGCAGCTCTTCCCTTCAGCGCCTCTATGGCTACACCTTC.

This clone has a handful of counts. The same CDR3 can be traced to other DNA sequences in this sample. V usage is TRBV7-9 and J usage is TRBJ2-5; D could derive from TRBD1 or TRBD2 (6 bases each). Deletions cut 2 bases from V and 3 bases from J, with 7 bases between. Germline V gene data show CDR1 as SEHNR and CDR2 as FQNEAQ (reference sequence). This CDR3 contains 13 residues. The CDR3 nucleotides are TGTGCCAGCAGCTTAAGGGGGGAAGAGACCCAGTACTTC. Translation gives CASSLRGEETQYF.

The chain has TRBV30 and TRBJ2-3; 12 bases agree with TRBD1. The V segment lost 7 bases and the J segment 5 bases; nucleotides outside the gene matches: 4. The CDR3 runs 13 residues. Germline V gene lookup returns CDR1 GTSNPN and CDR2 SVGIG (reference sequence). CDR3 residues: CASGTGGRDTQYF. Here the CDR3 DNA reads TGTGCCTCCGGGACAGGGGGCAGAGATACGCAGTATTTT.

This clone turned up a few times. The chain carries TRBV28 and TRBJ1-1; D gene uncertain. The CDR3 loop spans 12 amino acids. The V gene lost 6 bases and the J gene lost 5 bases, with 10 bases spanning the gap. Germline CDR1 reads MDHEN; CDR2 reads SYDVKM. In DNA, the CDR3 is TGTGCCAGCAGAGAGGGAGAAACTGAAGCTTTCTTT. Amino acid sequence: CASREGETEAFF. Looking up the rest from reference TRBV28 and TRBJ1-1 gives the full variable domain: DVKVTQSSRYLVKRTGEKVFLECVQDMDHENMFWYRQDPGLGLRLIYFSYDVKMKEKGDIPEGYSVSREKKERFSLILESASTNQTSMYLCASREGETEAFFGQGTRLTVV.